The present TCR beta chain was sequenced within a study of blood T cell repertoires in COVID-19 (dated by TCRdb to the early 2020s). For the study in its entirety: The collaborator samples originated in the United States, Italy and Spain and spanned the acute and convalescent phases of COVID-19. Samples came from the ongoing ImmuneRACE study (first 160 participants) plus 1,254 subjects from 6 global collaborators. A de-identified subject ID, COVID-19 status, age in years and sex were almost always included in the sample metadata. HLA class I and class II types, where available, came from metadata supplied by the sample provider rather than from assay-based typing. A freely available public database, intended as a resource for researchers studying the immune response to SARS-CoV-2, is where the repertoires were released. The prospective study material was composed of cDNA or gDNA derived from T cells, B-cell-depleted T cells, or PBMCs. Deeply sampled blood TCRbeta repertoires from subjects exposed to, actively infected with, or recovered from COVID-19 were included in the dataset.

The paper's findings and limits, for the study overall: The amount of clinical and demographic metadata varied by source and participant and was provided uncurated.

Taken from cysteine to phenylalanine, the CDR3 has 15 residues. Just the 45-base CDR3 DNA is kept, in frame starting at base 1. The germline V gene sets CDR1 to MNHEY and CDR2 to SVGEGT. Trimming costs V 2 bases and J 6 bases, and their ends lie 14 bases apart. TCRbeta CDR3 regions were amplified from genomic DNA using the immunoSEQ Assay, a bias-controlled multiplex PCR. As for the authors' bioinformatics: Nucleated cell counts per sample were estimated from amplification of reference gene primers within the assay. To quantify the absolute abundance of each unique TCRbeta CDR3 rearrangement, sequence reads were collapsed and filtered. For each sample, productive Simpson clonality was calculated as the square root of Simpson's diversity index across productive rearrangements. In TCRdb, the immuneACCESS table is reduced to in-frame sequences with V and J assigned. These tables do not hold every clone; where another copy was compared, an unresolved V gene accounts for under half, and the others remain unexplained. V and J calls and clone size are those listed in that table; D and trimming were worked out from the DNA. Counted in this sample were about 92,000 clones; about 70% of them appeared once. About 22% of the sample comes from the top ten.

The collaborating institutions used their own protocols to collect whole blood in K2EDTA tubes. Collaborator samples were shipped for TCRbeta analysis as frozen whole blood, isolated PBMCs, or DNA extracted from either sample type. For this clone: Its antigen has not been determined. Per-nucleotide qualities are absent, and no much larger clonotype sits a single base away.

The sequencing input was peripheral blood. The sequence joins TRBV6-2 or TRBV6-3 to TRBJ2-1; possibly the D gene is TRBD1, per 5 matching bases. The sequence was collected from a woman aged 55 to 70 in a cohort sampled during active or convalescent COVID-19. The CDR3 protein sequence reads: CASSYVAGLSNEQFF. The nucleotide sequence is given as TGTGCCAGCAGTTACGTCGCAGGGTTAAGCAATGAGCAGTTCTTC.